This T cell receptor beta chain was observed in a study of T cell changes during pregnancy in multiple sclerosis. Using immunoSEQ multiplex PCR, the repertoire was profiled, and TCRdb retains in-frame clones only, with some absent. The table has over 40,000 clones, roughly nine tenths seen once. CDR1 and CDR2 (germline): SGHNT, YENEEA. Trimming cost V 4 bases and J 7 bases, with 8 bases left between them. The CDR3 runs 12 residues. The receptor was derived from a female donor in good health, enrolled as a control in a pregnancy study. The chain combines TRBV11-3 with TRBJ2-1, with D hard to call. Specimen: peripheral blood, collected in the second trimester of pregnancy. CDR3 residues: CASSYTENEQFF. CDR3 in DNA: TGTGCCAGCAGCTACACAGAAAATGAGCAGTTCTTC.